Following are 7 T cell receptor beta chains from one sample sequenced in a study of blood T cell repertoires in COVID-19. This table comes from immunoSEQ multiplex PCR, and its TCRdb copy is limited to in-frame clones, with some not included. The repertoire holds roughly 10,000 clones, with 70% to 90% as singletons. The sample comprised peripheral blood. The receptors shown here come from a man aged 30-40 years with active or convalescent COVID-19.

The chain recombines TRBV19 with TRBJ1-3, with D maybe TRBD1 (6 bases). Germline V lookup: CDR1 LNHDA, CDR2 SQIVND (reference sequence). The germline V and J ends were trimmed by 6 bases and 1 base, with 10 bases remaining between them. The CDR3 contains 14 residues. CDR3 amino acids: CASSPTGSGNTIYF. The CDR3 DNA is TGTGCCAGTAGCCCAACAGGGTCTGGAAACACCATATATTTT.

V usage is TRBV10-3 and J usage is TRBJ2-3; 7 nucleotides align to TRBD1. The germline CDR1 and CDR2 sequences are ENHRY and SYGVKD. This CDR3 is built from 14 residues. J gave up 2 bases and V 10 bases, and 9 bases lay outside the gene matches. Here the CDR3 DNA reads TGTGCCACAGACAGGGAGTCCCACACAGATACGCAGTATTTT. It translates to CATDRESHTDTQYF.

The V call is TRBV4-1, the J call TRBJ1-4; D ambiguous. The V end lost 1 base, the J end lost 6 bases, and 9 bases lay between the germline ends. The CDR3 totals 14 residues. Per the germline V gene, CDR1 is MGHRA and CDR2 is YSYEKL. The CDR3 DNA reads TGCGCCAGCAGCCAAGTCCCTTTCGATGAAAAACTGTTTTTT. Translation: CASSQVPFDEKLFF.

The rearrangement joins TRBV4-1 to TRBJ1-1, with unresolved D. The CDR3 is made up of 17 amino acids. From germline, CDR1 is MGHRA and CDR2 YSYEKL. V was cut by 4 bases and J by 0 bases, with 18 bases left in between. CDR3 sequence reads: CASSPGGSQRMNTEAFF. The CDR3 nucleotides read TGCGCCAGCAGCCCGGGAGGCAGCCAGAGGATGAACACTGAAGCTTTCTTT.

This chain connects TRBV6-1 to TRBJ1-6; D gene unclear. V lost 2 bases and J lost 13, with 9 bases in between. CDR1 is MNHNS, CDR2 SASEGT, per germline. This CDR3 is 12 amino acids long. The CDR3 loop is CASSEPESPLHF. CDR3 sequence (DNA): TGTGCCAGCAGTGAACCGGAGAGCCCCCTCCACTTT.

This chain joins TRBV6-5 and TRBJ1-6; 9 bases are a match to TRBD1. V lost 6 bases, J lost 3 bases, and 3 bases stayed unmatched. The germline V gene encodes CDR1 MNHEY and CDR2 SVGAGI. This CDR3 contains 15 residues. The DNA for the CDR3 is TGTGCCAGCAGGGGACAGGGTGTCTATAATTCACCCCTCCACTTT. This encodes CASRGQGVYNSPLHF.

The V gene is TRBV6-6, the J gene TRBJ2-7; D may be TRBD2 (6 bases). The V gene's germline CDR1 is MNHNY and CDR2 SVGAGI (reference sequence). V was pared by 5 bases and J by 0 bases, with 11 bases between. CDR3 length equals 14 residues. The CDR3 nucleotides are TGTGCCAGCAGTGCCCCGGGGGTCTCCTACGAGCAGTACTTC. Its translation: CASSAPGVSYEQYF.